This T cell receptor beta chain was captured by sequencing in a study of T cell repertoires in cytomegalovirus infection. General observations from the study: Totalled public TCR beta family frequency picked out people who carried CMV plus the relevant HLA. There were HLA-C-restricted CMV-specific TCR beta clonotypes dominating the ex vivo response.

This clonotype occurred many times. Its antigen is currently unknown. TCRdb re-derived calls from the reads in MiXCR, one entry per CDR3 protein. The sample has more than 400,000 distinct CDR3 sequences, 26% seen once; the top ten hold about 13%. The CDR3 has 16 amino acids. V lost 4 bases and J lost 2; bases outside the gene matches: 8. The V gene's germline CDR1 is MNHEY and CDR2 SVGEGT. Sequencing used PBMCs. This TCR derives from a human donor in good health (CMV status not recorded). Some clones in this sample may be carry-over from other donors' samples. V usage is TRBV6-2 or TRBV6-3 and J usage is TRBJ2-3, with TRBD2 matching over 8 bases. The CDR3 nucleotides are TGTGCCAGCAGTTTGGAACTAGCGGTTCTCACAGATACGCAGTATTTT. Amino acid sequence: CASSLELAVLTDTQYF.